One T cell receptor beta chain is described in this entry. This CDR3 is built from 12 residues. Germline CDR1 is SEHNR and CDR2 is FQNEAQ (reference sequence). J was trimmed by 7 bases and V by 5 bases; bases with no gene match: 3. This specimen belongs to a study of T-cell memory formation after mild COVID-19. The wider study: TCR clusters showed largely donor specificity.

TCRdb redid the calling of the 5' RACE reads with MiXCR, one entry per CDR3 protein. This table holds under 300,000 distinct CDR3 sequences, over 7% found once. The sequenced sample was PBMCs or a T cell subset sorted from them (not recorded which). The V call is TRBV7-9, the J call TRBJ2-7; 9 nucleotides line up with TRBD1. The receptor's source is a man younger than 35 who had mild COVID-19 (a few samples of this study predate the infection). Cell type and time point are not known. The CDR3 nucleotides are TGTGCCAGCAGCCGGACAGGGGTAGAGCAGTACGTC. Its protein is CASSRTGVEQYV.